A selection of T cell receptor beta chains follows, all from one sample in a study of T cell repertoires in cytomegalovirus infection. In TCRdb, the reads were re-called with MiXCR into one record per CDR3 protein. The table lists 300,000 or so distinct CDR3 sequences, roughly 24% of them singletons. The specimen sequenced was PBMCs. The receptor set was obtained from a human donor in good health (CMV status not recorded). Some clones in this sample may be carry-over from other donors' samples. Both conserved end residues are trimmed from each CDR3. The D gene is left open where the match is weak.

cdr3_aa j_call d_call v_call
SVEGGRGSTDTQY TRBJ2-3 - TRBV29-1
ASSPGTGSSRQY TRBJ2-7 TRBD1 TRBV10-2
ASSPGTENIQY TRBJ2-4 TRBD1 TRBV19
ASSQSWGVSGELF TRBJ2-2 - TRBV27
ASSYSGQPFYNEQF TRBJ2-1 - TRBV6-8
ASSRDRGKGEQY TRBJ2-7 TRBD1 TRBV2
ASSPDRFVQPQH TRBJ1-5 - TRBV19
ASSSFDSHNTEAF TRBJ1-1 - TRBV7-3
SVENQSETQY TRBJ2-5 - TRBV29-1
ASSPAGLPNTEAF TRBJ1-1 - TRBV6-2/TRBV6-3
ASSPRGLAGDEQF TRBJ2-1 TRBD2 TRBV7-2
SATGLGGNEKLF TRBJ1-4 - TRBV29-1
ATSRVRGSYEQY TRBJ2-7 - TRBV15
ASSPLGRGSSPLH TRBJ1-6 - TRBV6-1
ASSFISPKHLLMNTEAF TRBJ1-1 - TRBV7-9
ASSFGGTSGTEAF TRBJ1-1 - TRBV28
SARDPLVNEQF TRBJ2-1 - TRBV20-1
ASSPGVGYT TRBJ1-2 - TRBV2
ASSSRATGSTDTQY TRBJ2-3 - TRBV7-9
ASRDTTGAYEQY TRBJ2-7 TRBD1 TRBV28
AWSRKGGTNQPQH TRBJ1-5 - TRBV30
ATSRGRDSYNEQF TRBJ2-1 - TRBV15
ASSLALDRRYMNTEAF TRBJ1-1 - TRBV5-1
ASSRVAGASYNEQF TRBJ2-1 TRBD2 TRBV12-3/TRBV12-4
ASSPSGTGQDYT TRBJ1-2 - TRBV7-9
ASSEASGWGNEQF TRBJ2-1 TRBD2 TRBV2
ASSLDVGDVPQH TRBJ1-5 - TRBV5-1
ASSQGGGGNEQF TRBJ2-1 TRBD2 TRBV3-1
ASSTRGMSTEAF TRBJ1-1 TRBD1 TRBV7-2
ASSYGGLAGGETQY TRBJ2-5 TRBD2 TRBV2
ASSPRTGGDIQY TRBJ2-4 - TRBV18
ATSREGRAWETQY TRBJ2-5 - TRBV15
ASSEGWNIQY TRBJ2-4 - TRBV6-1
ASSPSTRSNEKLF TRBJ1-4 - TRBV7-6
ASSLDRGSTDTQY TRBJ2-3 - TRBV5-4
ASSLAMAGYT TRBJ1-2 - TRBV7-8
ASSVLTSAGQETQY TRBJ2-5 - TRBV19
ASSYGGTSGLTDTQY TRBJ2-3 TRBD2 TRBV6-6
SARAGEWFTEAF TRBJ1-1 - TRBV20-1
ASSFDRGSGYEQY TRBJ2-7 TRBD1 TRBV11-2
ASSREGTAVYQTQH TRBJ1-5 - TRBV7-2
ASGTDYNEQF TRBJ2-1 TRBD1 TRBV2
ASSLGFPTEAF TRBJ1-1 - TRBV7-2
ASSHLSGTRTEAF TRBJ1-1 - TRBV14
ASSLAQESLVYEQY TRBJ2-7 - TRBV7-8
AWNWWTGERYEQY TRBJ2-7 - TRBV30
ASSDGGRSYEQY TRBJ2-7 - TRBV6-1
ASSLVGRSSYNSPLH TRBJ1-6 - TRBV11-2
ASSFSFGLKGEQF TRBJ2-1 - TRBV7-2
ASSTYLDRNEKLF TRBJ1-4 TRBD1 TRBV7-2